Ten or more counts support the clone carrying this TCR beta chain. The source of the sample is a study of Graves' ophthalmopathy and Graves' hyperthyroidism. RNA served as the template for amplifying TCR beta CDR3 regions. First-round RT-PCR with HTBI primers preceded a second-round multiplex PCR. TCRdb re-called the multiplex PCR reads with MiXCR, one entry per CDR3 protein. The sample includes tens of thousands of distinct CDR3 sequences, approximately 55% seen only once; the top ten take under 30%. Germline loops: CDR1 SNHLY, CDR2 FYNNEI. Between the trimmed V and J ends, which lost 2 bases and 3 bases, there was a span of 10 bases. This CDR3 comprises 14 residues. The diagnosis combined clinical symptoms, thyroxine, TRAb, thyroid ultrasound and orbital computed tomography scans.

Sample: peripheral blood. This receptor was taken from an adult woman with stable Graves' hyperthyroidism. The chain links TRBV2 to TRBJ1-1; no definite D call. The CDR3 DNA follows: TGTGCCAGCAGTGAATGGGCAGGCGACACTGAAGCTTTCTTT. Translation gives CASSEWAGDTEAFF. The variable domain in full, with the rest retrieved from reference TRBV2 and TRBJ1-1, is EPEVTQTPSHQVTQMGQEVILRCVPISNHLYFYWYRQILGQKVEFLVSFYNNEISEKSEIFDDQFSVERPDGSNFTLKIRSTKLEDSAMYFCASSEWAGDTEAFFGQGTRLTVV.